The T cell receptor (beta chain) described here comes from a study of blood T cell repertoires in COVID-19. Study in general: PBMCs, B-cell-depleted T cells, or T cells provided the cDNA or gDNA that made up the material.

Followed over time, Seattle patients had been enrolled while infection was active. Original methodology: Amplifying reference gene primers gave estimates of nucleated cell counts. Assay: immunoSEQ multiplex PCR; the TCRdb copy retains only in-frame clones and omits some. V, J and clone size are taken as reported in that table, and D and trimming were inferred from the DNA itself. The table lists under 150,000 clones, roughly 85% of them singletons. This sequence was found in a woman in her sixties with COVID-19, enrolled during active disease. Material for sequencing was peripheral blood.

For the CDR3, the DNA is TGTGCCAGCAGCTCGGCGGGGGGCTCCTACAATGAGCAGTTCTTC. Protein sequence: CASSSAGGSYNEQFF. The chain joins TRBV7-2 to TRBJ2-1; 8 positions match TRBD2. Germline-derived CDR1 and CDR2 are SGHTA and FQGNSA. The CDR3 consists of 15 residues. The ends lost 4 bases at V and 0 bases at J; junction bases unmatched: 2.